This TCR beta chain originates from a study of blood T cell repertoires in COVID-19. Turning to the study itself: The study drew acute and convalescent COVID-19 samples from the United States, Italy and Spain.

Germline-derived CDR1 and CDR2 are LNHDA and SQIVND (reference sequence). Trimming cost V 5 bases and J 5 bases; bases outside gene matches: 8. CDR3 length: 14 residues. Generated by immunoSEQ multiplex PCR, the TCRdb table keeps only in-frame clones and is missing some. The table shows about 300,000 clones, with roughly 90% occurring only once. The material sequenced was peripheral blood. The V gene is TRBV19, the J gene TRBJ2-7; the match to TRBD1 covers 8 bases. The clonotype was recovered from a man between 18 and 29 years old who had recovered from COVID-19. DNA for the CDR3: TGTGCCAGTAGTCAAGCCGGACAGGGCGACGAGCAGTACTTC. It codes for CASSQAGQGDEQYF.